The T cell receptor beta chain under discussion was sequenced for a study of shared clonotypes between healthy human individuals. The overall study: Plates per donor: three CD4 naive, three CD4 memory, two CD8 naive, one CD8 memory.

Naive CD8 cells were CD45RO-negative, positively selected for CCR7, excluding terminally differentiated effector memory CD45RA+ cells. V was cut by 3 bases and J by 0 bases, with 12 bases left in between. Germline lookup yields CDR1 LNHDA and CDR2 SQIVND (reference sequence). The CDR3 sequence is 17 residues long. An approximately 200 ng quantity of DNA, tens of thousands of T cell genomes, went into the sorted-subset replicate PCRs. In the authors' methods: ImmunoSEQ only sent back junction sequences with no quality scores, so filtering was done differently. Sequencing used immunoSEQ multiplex PCR; TCRdb keeps in-frame clones, though not all of them. That table supplies the V and J calls and clone size; D and trimming were determined from the DNA. The sample lists around 2,000,000 clones; roughly 91% were seen once.

The TCR originated in a man between 18 and 29 years old in good health. Some clones in this sample may be carry-over from other donors' samples. J is TRBJ2-6 and V is TRBV19; perhaps TRBD2 as D (6 bases). Sequencing was done on a sample of naive CD8+ T cells from PBMCs. The CDR3 protein is CASSIYSGGSGANVLTF. Written as DNA, the CDR3 is TGTGCCAGTAGTATCTACTCCGGGGGCTCTGGGGCCAACGTCCTGACTTTC.